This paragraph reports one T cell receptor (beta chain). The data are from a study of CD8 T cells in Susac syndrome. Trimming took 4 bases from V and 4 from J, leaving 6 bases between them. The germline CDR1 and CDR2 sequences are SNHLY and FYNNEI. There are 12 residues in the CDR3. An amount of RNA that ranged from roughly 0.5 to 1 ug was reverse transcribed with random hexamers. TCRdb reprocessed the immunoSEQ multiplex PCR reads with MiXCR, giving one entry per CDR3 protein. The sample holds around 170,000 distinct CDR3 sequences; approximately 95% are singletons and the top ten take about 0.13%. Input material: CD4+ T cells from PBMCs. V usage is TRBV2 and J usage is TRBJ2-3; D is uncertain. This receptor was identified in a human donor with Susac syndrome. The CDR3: CASSVSPDTQYF. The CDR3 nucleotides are TGTGCCAGCAGTGTGTCACCAGATACGCAGTATTTT.